Following are 17 T cell receptor beta chains from one sample sequenced in a study of blood T cell repertoires in COVID-19 (TCRdb year 2020). Receptor amplification or capture employed the immunoSEQ multiplex PCR assay. This immuneACCESS table, as held by TCRdb, lists in-frame sequences with V and J called but not all clones. Of the missing ones, under half trace to an unresolved V gene in checked studies; the others have no known cause. This sample gives around 300,000 clones in total; roughly 90% of them show up just once. The ten largest clones take up around 4% of the sample. Sequenced material: peripheral blood. The receptors here all came from a woman aged 45-60 years with active or convalescent COVID-19.

The rearrangement joins TRBV7-2 to TRBJ2-2; TRBD1 might be the D (6 bases). Germline assignment: CDR1 SGHTA and CDR2 FQGNSA. The CDR3 is 15 amino acids. The V gene lost 2 bases and the J gene lost 3 bases, with 10 bases spanning the gap. The CDR3 DNA sequence: TGTGCCAGCAGCTTATTTTCAGGGGACACCGGGGAGCTGTTTTTT. Its translation: CASSLFSGDTGELFF.

This clone has only one observation. V gene TRBV9 combines with J gene TRBJ2-7; 9 nucleotides agree with TRBD2. CDR3 length: 15 amino acids. From germline, CDR1 is SGDLS and CDR2 YYNGEE. The V gene end was trimmed by 0 bases and the J gene end by 5 bases; junction bases not matched to a gene: 6. The CDR3 spells CASSVGGASGDEQYF. The DNA for the CDR3 is TGTGCCAGCAGCGTAGGGGGGGCTAGCGGGGACGAGCAGTACTTC.

The sample holds one count of this clone. This chain joins TRBV6-2 or TRBV6-3 and TRBJ2-7, with D perhaps TRBD1 (6 bases). This CDR3 has 16 amino acids. Trimming pared 5 bases from V and 2 bases from J, leaving 19 bases between. CDR1 is MNHEY, CDR2 SVGEGT, per germline. The CDR3 region is CASSLRDTPFPYEQYF. DNA for the CDR3: TGTGCCAGCAGTCTTCGGGACACCCCTTTCCCCTACGAGCAGTACTTC.

The V gene is TRBV7-3, the J gene TRBJ2-2; 7 bases map to TRBD2. After removal of 4 bases from V and 6 bases from J, the junction contained 5 bases not matched to a gene. The V gene's germline CDR1 is SGHTA and CDR2 FQGTGA. The CDR3 has 14 residues. CDR3 DNA sequence: TGTGCCAGCAGCTCTTCGGGGGGTGCCGGGGAGCTGTTTTTT. Translated, it gives CASSSSGGAGELFF. Full variable domain (remainder filled in from reference TRBV7-3 and TRBJ2-2): GAGVSQTPSNKVTEKGKYVELRCDPISGHTALYWYRQSLGQGPEFLIYFQGTGAADDSGLPNDRFFAVRPEGSVSTLKIQRTERGDSAVYLCASSSSGGAGELFFGEGSRLTVL.

A word on this clone: An end of the junction does not agree with germline; a read error may underlie this. This chain links TRBV19 with TRBJ2-1, with D perhaps matching TRBD2 (6 bases). Per germline, CDR1 LNHDA and CDR2 SQIVND (reference sequence). This CDR3 is 16 amino acids long. In DNA form, the CDR3 reads TGTGCCAGTTGTCCCCGGGACTCGCTTTCCTCCAATGAGCAGTTCTTC. It is translated as CASCPRDSLSSNEQFF.

The chain uses TRBV3-1 (or the pseudogene TRBV3-2) and TRBJ2-7, with 13 bases aligning to TRBD2. The CDR3 loop spans 17 amino acids. The V and J ends lost 8 bases and 0 bases, in that order; junction bases with no gene match: 10. Per the germline V gene, CDR1 is LGHDT and CDR2 is YNNKEL (reference sequence). CDR3 loop: CASAGTSGTLCSYEQYF. CDR3 coding DNA: TGTGCCAGCGCCGGGACTAGCGGGACTTTATGCTCCTACGAGCAGTACTTC.

This clone was observed a single time. The chain has TRBV6-5 and TRBJ2-7; TRBD2 is a possible D gene (6 bases). This CDR3 spans 14 amino acids. Germline CDR1 and CDR2: MNHEY and SVGAGI. The V end was cut by 6 bases, the J end by 4 bases, with 16 bases between. The CDR3 is CASSRLPGEYEQYF. The CDR3 coding sequence is TGTGCCAGCAGCCGACTCCCGGGGGAATACGAGCAGTACTTC.

About this clone: Mismatch with germline at one junction end may stem from a read error. The DNA for the CDR3 is TGCGCCAGCAGCCTCCGGGACAGGGGAAGATCCCTATTTGGCCACACCTTC. It translates to CASSLRDRGRSLFGHTF. J is TRBJ1-2 and V is TRBV4-1; TRBD1 aligns across 10 bases. Germline values: CDR1 MGHRA, CDR2 YSYEKL. The length of the CDR3 is 17 residues.

Here the CDR3 reads CASREDGYGYTF. CDR3 nucleotide sequence: TGTGCCAGCAGGGAGGACGGATATGGCTACACCTTC. V and J are TRBV2 and TRBJ1-2; D unclear. The CDR3 is 12 residues long. The germline V and J ends were trimmed by 6 bases and 5 bases, with 10 bases remaining between them. Germline CDR1 is SNHLY and CDR2 is FYNNEI.

The rearrangement links TRBV10-3 to TRBJ1-1, with unresolved D. The CDR3 consists of 13 residues. Germline CDR1 ENHRY, CDR2 SYGVKD. V lost 0 bases and J 5 bases, leaving 7 bases between the germline ends. CDR3 protein: CAISESTRTEAFF. CDR3 in DNA: TGTGCCATCAGTGAGTCCACTAGGACTGAAGCTTTCTTT.

The chain is built from TRBV6-5 and TRBJ2-7; 10 positions agree with TRBD2. V shed 6 bases and J 4 bases; nucleotides not matched to a gene: 9. CDR1 is MNHEY and CDR2 is SVGAGI in the germline V gene. This CDR3 has 15 amino acids. The CDR3 loop reads CASRRELAGRYEQYF. CDR3 sequence (DNA): TGTGCCAGCAGAAGGGAACTAGCGGGACGATACGAGCAGTACTTC.

The rearrangement uses TRBV5-1 and TRBJ2-7; 9 bases map to TRBD2. With 0 bases clipped from V and 5 bases from J, the junction kept 9 bases outside the gene matches. This CDR3 region has 16 residues. The germline CDR1 and CDR2 sequences are SGHRS and YFSETQ. The DNA for the CDR3 is TGCGCCAGCAGCTTGGCACCGGCTAGCGGGACCAACGAGCAGTACTTC. Amino acids: CASSLAPASGTNEQYF.

The J gene is TRBJ2-5, the V gene TRBV18; 7 bases map to TRBD2. CDR3 size: 14 residues. J gave up 1 base and V 4 bases, and 3 bases lay outside the gene matches. The V gene's germline CDR1 is KGHSH and CDR2 LQKENI. CDR3 DNA: TGTGCCAGCTCACTCGGGACTATCCAAGAGACCCAGTACTTC. The encoded protein is CASSLGTIQETQYF. The variable domain in full, with the rest retrieved from reference TRBV18 and TRBJ2-5, is NAGVMQNPRHLVRRRGQEARLRCSPMKGHSHVYWYRQLPEEGLKFMVYLQKENIIDESGMPKERFSAEFPKEGPSILRIQQVVRGDSAAYFCASSLGTIQETQYFGPGTRLLVL.

The rearrangement links TRBV15 to TRBJ2-3, with D maybe TRBD2 (6 bases). The CDR3 loop spans 16 amino acids. In germline, CDR1 is LNHNV, CDR2 YYDKDF (reference sequence). V lost 3 bases and J 6 bases, leaving 19 bases between the germline ends. CDR3 protein: CATSSVLRRGSDTQYF. CDR3 DNA sequence: TGTGCCACCAGCAGCGTGTTACGACGGGGGTCCGATACGCAGTATTTT.

V is TRBV6-6 and J is TRBJ1-5; maybe TRBD1 (5 bases). The CDR3 has 18 amino acids. CDR1 and CDR2 (germline): MNHNY, SVGAGI (reference sequence). Trimming left V 5 bases short and J 10 bases short, with 30 bases between. CDR3 DNA sequence: TGTGCCAGCAGTCCCTCAGTTCTATCGAGTGGGGCGGTGAGCCCCCAGCATTTT. It translates to CASSPSVLSSGAVSPQHF.

V and J are TRBV6-6 and TRBJ2-7, with 7 bases matching TRBD1. V lost 2 bases and J lost 7; bases outside the gene matches: 5. The germline V gene encodes CDR1 MNHNY and CDR2 SVGAGI (reference sequence). The CDR3 extends over 13 amino acids. The CDR3 loop reads CASSYGGQFEQYF. For the CDR3, the DNA is TGTGCCAGCAGTTACGGGGGACAGTTTGAGCAGTACTTC.

The rearrangement uses TRBV29-1 and TRBJ2-5; no reliable D call. The CDR3 has 11 amino acids. The V gene's germline CDR1 is SQVTM and CDR2 ANQGSEA. With 5 bases removed from V and 3 bases from J, the gap between germline ends came to 7 bases. CDR3 region: CSVFQKETQYF. In nucleotides, the CDR3 is TGCAGCGTTTTCCAGAAAGAGACCCAGTACTTC. The full variable domain, with the rest looked up from reference TRBV29-1 and TRBJ2-5, is SAVISQKPSRDICQRGTSLTIQCQVDSQVTMMFWYRQQPGQSLTLIATANQGSEATYESGFVIDKFPISRPNLTFSTLTVSNMSPEDSSIYLCSVFQKETQYFGPGTRLLVL.